The present T cell receptor (beta chain) was sequenced within a study of cytomegalovirus exposure and HLA in healthy donors. Study-wide results and limits: In a later analysis, first-cohort TCR clusters were found to tend to co-occur in the 90 to 150 validation repertoires.

V shed 5 bases, J shed 5 bases, and the junction held 11 bases outside the gene matches. The CDR3 is 16 amino acids. CDR1 is SGHRS and CDR2 is YFSETQ in the germline V gene. About this clone itself: The antigen is unknown.

Method: immunoSEQ multiplex PCR; TCRdb's copy keeps in-frame clones and lacks some. The sample consists of about 74,000 clones, around 94% of them appearing once. This chain joins TRBV5-1 and TRBJ2-5; 11 nucleotides agree with TRBD1. Sequencing input: PBMCs. The TCR sequence derives from a woman aged 18-29 years in good health and CMV-seropositive. CDR3 in DNA: TGCGCCAGCAGTCCCGATTCCGGGACAGGGGGGGAGACCCAGTACTTC. Encoded protein: CASSPDSGTGGETQYF. Based on the CDR3 plus reference TRBV5-1 and TRBJ2-5, the full variable domain is KAGVTQTPRYLIKTRGQQVTLSCSPISGHRSVSWYQQTPGQGLQFLFEYFSETQRNKGNFPGRFSGRQFSNSRSEMNVSTLELGDSALYLCASSPDSGTGGETQYFGPGTRLLVL.